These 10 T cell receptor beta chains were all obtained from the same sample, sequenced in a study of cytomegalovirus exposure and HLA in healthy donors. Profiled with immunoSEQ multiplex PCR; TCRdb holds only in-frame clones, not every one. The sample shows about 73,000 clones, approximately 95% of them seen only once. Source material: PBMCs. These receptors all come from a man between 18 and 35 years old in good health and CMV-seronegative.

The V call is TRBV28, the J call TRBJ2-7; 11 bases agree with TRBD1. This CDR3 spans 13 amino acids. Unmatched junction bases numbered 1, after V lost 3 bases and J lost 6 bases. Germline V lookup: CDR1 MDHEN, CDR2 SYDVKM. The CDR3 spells CASSFGTGGEQYF. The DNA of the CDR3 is TGTGCCAGCAGTTTTGGGACAGGGGGCGAGCAGTACTTC.

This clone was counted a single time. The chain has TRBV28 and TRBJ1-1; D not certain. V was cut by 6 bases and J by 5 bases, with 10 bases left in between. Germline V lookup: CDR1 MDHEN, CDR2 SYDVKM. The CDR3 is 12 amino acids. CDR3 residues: CASSWGGTEAFF. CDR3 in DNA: TGTGCCAGCAGCTGGGGAGGAACTGAAGCTTTCTTT.

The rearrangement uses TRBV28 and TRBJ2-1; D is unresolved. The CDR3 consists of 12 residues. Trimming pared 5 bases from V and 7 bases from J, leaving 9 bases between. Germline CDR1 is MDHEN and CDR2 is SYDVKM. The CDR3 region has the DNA TGTGCCAGCAGTACTAACTGGAATGAGCAGTTCTTC. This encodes CASSTNWNEQFF.

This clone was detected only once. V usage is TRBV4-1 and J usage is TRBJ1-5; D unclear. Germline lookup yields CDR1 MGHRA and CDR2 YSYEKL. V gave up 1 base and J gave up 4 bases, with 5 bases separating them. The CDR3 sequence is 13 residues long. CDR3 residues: CASSQGENQPQHF. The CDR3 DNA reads TGCGCCAGCAGCCAAGGAGAAAATCAGCCCCAGCATTTT.

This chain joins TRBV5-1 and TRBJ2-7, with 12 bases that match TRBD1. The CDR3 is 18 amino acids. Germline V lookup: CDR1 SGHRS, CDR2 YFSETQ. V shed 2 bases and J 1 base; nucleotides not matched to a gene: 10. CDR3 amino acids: CASSLSLWGQGASYEQYF. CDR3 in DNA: TGCGCCAGCAGCTTAAGTCTATGGGGACAGGGGGCTTCCTACGAGCAGTACTTC. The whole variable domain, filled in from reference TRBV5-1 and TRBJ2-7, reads KAGVTQTPRYLIKTRGQQVTLSCSPISGHRSVSWYQQTPGQGLQFLFEYFSETQRNKGNFPGRFSGRQFSNSRSEMNVSTLELGDSALYLCASSLSLWGQGASYEQYFGPGTRLTVT.

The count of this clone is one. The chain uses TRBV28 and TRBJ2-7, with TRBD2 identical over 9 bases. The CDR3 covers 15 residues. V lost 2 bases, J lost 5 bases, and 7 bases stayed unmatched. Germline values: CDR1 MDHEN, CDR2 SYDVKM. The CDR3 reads CASSLPGGGAHEQYF. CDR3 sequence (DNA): TGTGCCAGCAGTTTACCAGGCGGGGGGGCCCACGAGCAGTACTTC.

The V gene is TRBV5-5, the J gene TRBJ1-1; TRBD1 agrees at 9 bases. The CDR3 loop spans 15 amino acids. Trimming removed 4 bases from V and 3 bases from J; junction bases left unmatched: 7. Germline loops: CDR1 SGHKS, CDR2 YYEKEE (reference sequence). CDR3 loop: CASSALGQGDTEAFF. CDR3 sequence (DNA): TGTGCCAGCAGCGCTTTGGGACAGGGAGACACTGAAGCTTTCTTT.

In nucleotides, the CDR3 is TGTGCCAGCAGCCTTCTAGCGGGGACGAACGAGCAGTACTTC. It encodes CASSLLAGTNEQYF. The J gene is TRBJ2-7, the V gene TRBV13; 9 bases match TRBD2. The germline gives CDR1 PRHDT, CDR2 FYEKMQ (reference sequence). The CDR3 contains 14 residues. V lost 5 bases and J lost 5; bases outside the gene matches: 7. Full variable domain (outside the CDR3, taken from reference TRBV13 and TRBJ2-7): AAGVIQSPRHLIKEKRETATLKCYPIPRHDTVYWYQQGPGQDPQFLISFYEKMQSDKGSIPDRFSAQQFSDYHSELNMSSLELGDSALYFCASSLLAGTNEQYFGPGTRLTVT.

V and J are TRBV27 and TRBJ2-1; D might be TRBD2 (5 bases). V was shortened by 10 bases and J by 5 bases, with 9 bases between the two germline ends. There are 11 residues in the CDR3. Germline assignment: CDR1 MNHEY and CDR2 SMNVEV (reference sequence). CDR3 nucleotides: TGTGCCACCGGAGGTAACAATGAGCAGTTCTTC. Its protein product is CATGGNNEQFF.

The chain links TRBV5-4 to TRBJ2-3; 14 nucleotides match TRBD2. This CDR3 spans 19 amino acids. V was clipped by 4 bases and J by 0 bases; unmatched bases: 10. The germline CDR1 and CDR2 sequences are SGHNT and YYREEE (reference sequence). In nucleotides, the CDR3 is TGTGCCAGCAGCCGCAGTGGACTAGCGGGGGGCCGGAGCACAGATACGCAGTATTTT. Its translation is CASSRSGLAGGRSTDTQYF.